These 17 T cell receptor beta chains were sequenced from one sample in a study of blood T cell repertoires in COVID-19. Some clones are missing from TCRdb's copy, which holds only in-frame ones; the method was immunoSEQ multiplex PCR. The sample holds approximately 100,000 clones, around 92% seen once. The specimen was peripheral blood. Every receptor here comes from a woman in her sixties with acute or convalescent COVID-19.

V is TRBV10-3 and J is TRBJ2-1; the match to TRBD2 covers 14 bases. J was trimmed by 7 bases and V by 5 bases; bases with no gene match: 4. The germline V gene encodes CDR1 ENHRY and CDR2 SYGVKD. The CDR3 has 15 residues. The chain's CDR3 is CAISPGTSGRNEQFF. The CDR3, as DNA: TGTGCCATCAGTCCCGGGACTAGCGGGAGAAATGAGCAGTTCTTC.

The chain joins TRBV11-3 to TRBJ2-4, with TRBD2 as a possible D gene (5 bases). The V end lost 4 bases, the J end lost 3 bases, and 10 bases lay between the germline ends. Germline CDR1 and CDR2: SGHNT and YENEEA. This CDR3 spans 14 amino acids. CDR3 in DNA: TGTGCCAGCAGCTCCCTGAGCGGCAAAAACATTCAGTACTTC. This sequence encodes CASSSLSGKNIQYF.

The chain employs TRBV29-1 and TRBJ1-2; D perhaps matches TRBD1 (5 bases). Germline lookup yields CDR1 SQVTM and CDR2 ANQGSEA. The CDR3 runs to 11 residues. Trimming shortened V by 7 bases and J by 8 bases, and 14 bases separated the two germline ends. DNA of the CDR3: TGCAGCGCTCAGGGATCTCAGGGCTACACCTTC. Translated, it gives CSAQGSQGYTF.

This clone has just a few counts. V and J are TRBV5-6 and TRBJ1-1; D unresolved. V was pared by 6 bases and J by 3 bases, with 15 bases between. The CDR3 runs 14 residues. Looked up from germline, CDR1 is SGHDT and CDR2 is YYEEEE. CDR3 amino acids: CASTGGSGDTEAFF. CDR3 sequence (DNA): TGTGCCAGCACCGGTGGGTCCGGGGACACTGAAGCTTTCTTT.

This clone appeared once. The chain uses TRBV19 and TRBJ1-5; maybe TRBD1 (6 bases). This CDR3 has 17 amino acids. Deletions cut 5 bases from V and 2 bases from J, with 19 bases between. Per the germline V gene, CDR1 is LNHDA and CDR2 is SQIVND (reference sequence). For the CDR3, the DNA is TGTGCCAGTAGTGGGACATTCTCAAGGCGTGGCAATCAGCCCCAGCATTTT. This gives the protein CASSGTFSRRGNQPQHF.

This chain links TRBV30 with TRBJ2-1, with 10 bases matching TRBD2. The CDR3 consists of 19 residues. The germline gives CDR1 GTSNPN, CDR2 SVGIG (reference sequence). Trimming removed 0 bases from V and 0 bases from J; junction bases left unmatched: 11. The CDR3: CAWSVRSSGSSSSYNEQFF. In DNA form, the CDR3 reads TGTGCCTGGAGTGTACGGTCTAGCGGGAGCTCCAGCTCCTACAATGAGCAGTTCTTC.

The chain has TRBV19 and TRBJ2-5; the match to TRBD2 covers 13 bases. The junction had 4 bases not matched to a gene; V was cut back by 7 bases and J by 2 bases. CDR1 and CDR2 from the germline V gene are LNHDA and SQIVND (reference sequence). The CDR3 extends over 15 amino acids. CDR3 sequence reads: CASTGLAGRQETQYF. CDR3 bases: TGTGCCAGTACGGGACTAGCGGGACGGCAAGAGACCCAGTACTTC.

This chain uses TRBV7-2 with TRBJ2-3; 7 bases agree with TRBD1. From germline, CDR1 is SGHTA and CDR2 FQGNSA. This CDR3 spans 16 amino acids. V was clipped by 1 base and J by 0 bases; unmatched bases: 4. The CDR3, as DNA: TGTGCCAGCAGCTTAGGGCCACAGGGGAGCACAGATACGCAGTATTTT. Translating it yields CASSLGPQGSTDTQYF.

This clone was picked up one time. The rearrangement joins TRBV5-6 to TRBJ2-3; a weak D match, TRBD2 (6 bases). The CDR3 runs to 14 residues. The germline gives CDR1 SGHDT, CDR2 YYEEEE. Trimming stripped 6 bases from V and 6 bases from J, with 17 bases between. CDR3 protein: CASIVGTRGDTQYF. The CDR3 DNA reads TGTGCCAGCATCGTGGGGACCCGGGGGGATACGCAGTATTTT.

This chain connects TRBV18 to TRBJ1-4; 7 positions agree with TRBD1. V shed 3 bases and J 3 bases; nucleotides not matched to a gene: 4. The CDR3 is made up of 15 amino acids. From germline, CDR1 is KGHSH and CDR2 LQKENI. The CDR3 sequence is CASSPKQGPNEKLFF. CDR3 in DNA: TGTGCCAGCTCACCGAAACAGGGGCCTAATGAAAAACTGTTTTTT.

The genes are TRBV5-6 and TRBJ1-6; 7 bases map to TRBD1. V gave up 2 bases and J gave up 7 bases; unmatched junction bases: 6. This CDR3 contains 15 residues. Germline-derived CDR1 and CDR2 are SGHDT and YYEEEE. This chain's CDR3 is CASSFFGTENSPLHF. The CDR3 nucleotides read TGTGCCAGCAGCTTTTTTGGGACAGAGAATTCACCCCTCCACTTT.

The chain has TRBV12-3 or TRBV12-4 and TRBJ1-6; 7 bases line up with TRBD1. The CDR3 consists of 13 residues. V shed 5 bases and J 8 bases; nucleotides not matched to a gene: 3. CDR3 sequence (DNA): TGTGCCAGCAGTGTTACAGGGGATTCACCCCTCCACTTT. It specifies CASSVTGDSPLHF.

This rearrangement joins TRBV3-1 (or the pseudogene TRBV3-2) to TRBJ2-3, with 8 bases fitting TRBD2. Germline CDR1 is LGHDT and CDR2 is YNNKEL (reference sequence). The trim removed 1 base at V and 0 bases at J, leaving 12 bases unmatched. This CDR3 is 19 amino acids long. CDR3 amino acids: CASSQAVASGLYSTDTQYF. The CDR3 coding sequence is TGTGCCAGCAGCCAAGCGGTGGCTAGCGGGTTATATAGCACAGATACGCAGTATTTT.

CDR3 nucleotide sequence: TGTGCCAGCAGCTTGGAGGGGCTAGCGGGAGGGCGCGAGCAGTTCTTC. Amino acid sequence: CASSLEGLAGGREQFF. The gene calls are TRBV5-4 and TRBJ2-1, with TRBD2 matching over 12 bases. Germline V gives CDR1 SGHNT, CDR2 YYREEE (reference sequence). The CDR3 runs 16 residues. Trimming took 0 bases from V and 10 from J; bases not matched to a gene: 8.

The chain joins TRBV7-9 to TRBJ1-1, with D possibly matching TRBD1 (5 bases). V lost 4 bases and J 0 bases, leaving 6 bases between the germline ends. The CDR3 runs 13 residues. Germline assignment: CDR1 SEHNR and CDR2 FQNEAQ (reference sequence). The CDR3 here is CASSSTVNTEAFF. CDR3 DNA: TGTGCCAGCAGCTCGACAGTGAACACTGAAGCTTTCTTT.

This chain uses TRBV27 with TRBJ2-7, with 9 bases aligning to TRBD2. V lost 5 bases to trimming and J lost 1 base; unmatched junction nucleotides: 6. The germline CDR1 and CDR2 sequences are MNHEY and SMNVEV (reference sequence). The CDR3 runs to 15 residues. The CDR3 protein is CASSLYSGGSYEQYF. CDR3 DNA sequence: TGTGCCAGCAGTCTTTATAGCGGGGGTTCCTACGAGCAGTACTTC.

This clone has only one observation. The rearrangement joins TRBV11-2 to TRBJ2-1; 10 bases are shared with TRBD2. This CDR3 contains 13 residues. Germline V CDR1 and CDR2: SGHAT, FQNNGV. V dropped 5 bases and J dropped 15; count of bases not matched to a gene: 10. CDR3 coding DNA: TGTGCCAGCAGCCAGGACCCTGGGACTAGCGCGTTCTTC. It translates to CASSQDPGTSAFF.